This is a list of T cell receptor beta chains from one sample in a study of read filtering for tumor transcriptome and immune sequencing. TCRdb processed the reads anew with MiXCR; each CDR3 protein has one entry. The sample lists tens of thousands of distinct CDR3 sequences, around 21% seen once, with over 13% in the top ten. Sample: a population of CD138-negative cells sorted from bone marrow. Receptor source: a donor aged 40 or over with multiple myeloma. Each CDR3 is given with its conserved first and last residue. The D gene is left open where the match is weak. The size field is filled for only some rows; it gives once, few, many or a size class.

TRBJ1-1	TRBV7-8	.	many	CASSLASRPAGTEAFF	TGTGCCAGCAGCTTAGCGTCGCGGCCGGCCGGGACTGAAGCTTTCTTT
TRBJ2-3	TRBV3-1	TRBD2	many	CASSPRGGLTDTQYF	TGTGCCAGCAGTCCCCGGGGGGGCCTCACAGATACGCAGTATTTT
TRBJ1-6	TRBV6-1	TRBD1	many	CASTRSRGQQEGRLPLHF	TGTGCCAGCACCCGAAGTCGGGGACAGCAGGAAGGCCGCTTACCCCTCCACTTT
TRBJ2-1	TRBV5-4	TRBD1	many	CASSSTGDTRDEQFF	TGTGCCAGCAGTTCGACAGGGGACACCCGGGATGAGCAGTTCTTC
TRBJ1-6	TRBV3-1	.	many	CASSQDQADISYNSPLHF	TGTGCCAGCAGCCAAGATCAGGCAGACATCTCCTATAATTCACCCCTCCACTTT
TRBJ2-7	TRBV20-1	TRBD2	.	CCAPKAGVVLSYEQSF	TGCTGTGCCCCCAAGGCGGGAGTAGTACTTTCCTACGAGCAGTCCTTC
TRBJ1-1	TRBV11-2	.	many	CASRQNSAGVAFF	TGTGCCAGCAGACAGAACTCGGCCGGGGTAGCTTTCTTT
TRBJ2-6	TRBV7-2	.	few	CASSLVGFGANVLTF	TGTGCCAGCAGCTTAGTAGGGTTTGGGGCCAACGTCCTGACTTTC
TRBJ2-1	TRBV10-3	TRBD2	many	CAIGGGGGEQFF	TGTGCCATCGGAGGTGGGGGGGGTGAGCAGTTCTTC
TRBJ2-5	TRBV7-2	TRBD2	many	CASSWTSGETQYF	TGTGCCAGCAGCTGGACTAGCGGGGAGACCCAGTACTTC
TRBJ1-1	TRBV12-3/TRBV12-4	.	.	CASSFLRGAGTEAFF	TGTGCCAGCAGTTTCCTACGGGGGGCAGGGACTGAAGCTTTCTTT
TRBJ2-5	TRBV28	TRBD2	many	CASSTSGGLVTQYF	TGTGCCAGCAGTACTAGCGGGGGTTTGGTGACCCAGTACTTC
TRBJ2-3	TRBV11-2	.	many	CASSLDGRNTDTQYF	TGTGCCAGCAGCTTAGACGGTAGAAACACAGATACGCAGTATTTT
TRBJ2-2	TRBV5-1	.	few	CASSLESTGELFF	TGCGCCAGCAGCTTGGAGTCTACCGGGGAGCTGTTTTTT
TRBJ2-1	TRBV11-3	.	medium-sized	CASTPGTYNEQFF	TGTGCCAGCACCCCCGGGACATACAATGAGCAGTTCTTC